The text below deals with one TCR beta chain. The sample belongs to a study of CD4 and CD8 cells across lung adenocarcinoma regions. The patients had localized lung adenocarcinoma, a non-small cell subtype. TCRdb passed the PCR reads through MiXCR, listing each CDR3 protein once. The sample records thousands of distinct CDR3 sequences, about 60% being singletons. The CDR3 covers 17 residues. The J gene is TRBJ2-4, the V gene TRBV12-3 or TRBV12-4; 16 positions match TRBD2. Near its end, the DNA agrees better with TRBJ2-7, so the J call may be wrong. The sequence was obtained from a male donor with lung adenocarcinoma. The CD4 and CD8 labels of this study may be unreliable. Sequenced sample: CD4+ T cells from the margin of a lung tumor. CDR3 protein: CASLKGTSGRAVREQYF. The CDR3 nucleotides read TGTGCCAGCCTTAAGGGGACTAGCGGGAGGGCCGTCCGCGAGCAGTACTTC.